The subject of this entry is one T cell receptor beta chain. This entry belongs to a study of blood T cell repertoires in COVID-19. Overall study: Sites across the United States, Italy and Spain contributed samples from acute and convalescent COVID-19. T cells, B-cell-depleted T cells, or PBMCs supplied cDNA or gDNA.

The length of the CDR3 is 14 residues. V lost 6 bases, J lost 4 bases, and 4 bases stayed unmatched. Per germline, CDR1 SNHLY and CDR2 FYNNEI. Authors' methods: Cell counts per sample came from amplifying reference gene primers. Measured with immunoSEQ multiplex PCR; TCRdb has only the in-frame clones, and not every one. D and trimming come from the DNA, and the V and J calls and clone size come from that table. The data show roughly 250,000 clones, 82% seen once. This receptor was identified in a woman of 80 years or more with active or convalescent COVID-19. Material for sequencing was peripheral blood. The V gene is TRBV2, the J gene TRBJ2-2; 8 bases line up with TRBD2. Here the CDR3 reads CASSALAGTGELFF. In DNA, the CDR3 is TGTGCCAGCAGCGCCCTAGCGGGCACCGGGGAGCTGTTTTTT.